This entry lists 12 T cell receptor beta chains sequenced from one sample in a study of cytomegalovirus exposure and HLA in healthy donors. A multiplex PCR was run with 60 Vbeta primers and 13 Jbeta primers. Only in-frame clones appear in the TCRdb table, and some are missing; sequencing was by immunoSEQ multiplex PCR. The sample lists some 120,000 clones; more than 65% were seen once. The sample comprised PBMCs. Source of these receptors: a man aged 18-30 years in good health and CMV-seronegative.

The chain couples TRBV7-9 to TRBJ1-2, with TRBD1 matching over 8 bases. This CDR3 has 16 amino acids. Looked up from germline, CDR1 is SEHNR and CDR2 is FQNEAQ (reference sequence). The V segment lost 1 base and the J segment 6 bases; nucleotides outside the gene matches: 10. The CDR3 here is CASSLVGTEQGDGYTF. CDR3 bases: TGTGCCAGCAGCTTAGTGGGGACAGAACAGGGGGATGGCTACACCTTC.

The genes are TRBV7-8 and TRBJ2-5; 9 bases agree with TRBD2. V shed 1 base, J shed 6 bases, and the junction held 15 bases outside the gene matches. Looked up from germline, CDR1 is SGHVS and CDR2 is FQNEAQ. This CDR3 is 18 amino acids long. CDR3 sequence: CASSLVPPPRGGSKTQYF. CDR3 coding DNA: TGTGCCAGCAGCTTAGTCCCCCCCCCGCGGGGGGGGTCAAAGACCCAGTACTTC.

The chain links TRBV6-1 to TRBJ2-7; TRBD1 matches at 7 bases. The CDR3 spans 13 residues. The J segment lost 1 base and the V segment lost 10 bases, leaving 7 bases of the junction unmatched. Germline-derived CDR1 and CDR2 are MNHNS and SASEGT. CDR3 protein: CATAGDRSYEQYF. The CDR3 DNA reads TGTGCCACCGCTGGGGACAGATCCTACGAGCAGTACTTC.

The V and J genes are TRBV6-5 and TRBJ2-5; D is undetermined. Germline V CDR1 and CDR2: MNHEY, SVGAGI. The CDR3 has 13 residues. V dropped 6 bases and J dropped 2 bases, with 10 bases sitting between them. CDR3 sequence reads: CASRKKSQETQYF. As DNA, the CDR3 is TGTGCCAGCAGGAAGAAGAGTCAAGAGACCCAGTACTTC.

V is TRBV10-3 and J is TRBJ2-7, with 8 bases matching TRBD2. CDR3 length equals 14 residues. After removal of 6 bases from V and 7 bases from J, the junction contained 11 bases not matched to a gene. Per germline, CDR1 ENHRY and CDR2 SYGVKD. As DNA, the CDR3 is TGTGCCATCAGATACCAGGACGGGAGGGGAGAGCAGTACTTC. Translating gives CAIRYQDGRGEQYF.

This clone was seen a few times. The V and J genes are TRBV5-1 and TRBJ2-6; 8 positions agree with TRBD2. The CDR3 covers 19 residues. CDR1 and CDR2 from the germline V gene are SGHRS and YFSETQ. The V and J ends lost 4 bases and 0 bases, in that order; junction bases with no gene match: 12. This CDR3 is CASSAAPGLVISGANVLTF. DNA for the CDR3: TGCGCCAGCAGCGCGGCCCCGGGACTAGTAATCTCTGGGGCCAACGTCCTGACTTTC.

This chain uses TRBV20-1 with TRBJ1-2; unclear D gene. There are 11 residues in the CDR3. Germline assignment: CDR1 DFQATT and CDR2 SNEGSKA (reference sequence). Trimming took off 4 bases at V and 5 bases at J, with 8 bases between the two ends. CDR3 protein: CSAIPLYGYTF. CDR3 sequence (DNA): TGCAGTGCTATCCCCTTATATGGCTACACCTTC.

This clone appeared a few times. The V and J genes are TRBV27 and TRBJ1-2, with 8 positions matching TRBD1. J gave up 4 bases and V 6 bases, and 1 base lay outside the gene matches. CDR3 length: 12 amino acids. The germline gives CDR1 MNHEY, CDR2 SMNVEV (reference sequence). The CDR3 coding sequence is TGTGCCAGCAGAGACAGGGGCTATGGCTACACCTTC. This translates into CASRDRGYGYTF.

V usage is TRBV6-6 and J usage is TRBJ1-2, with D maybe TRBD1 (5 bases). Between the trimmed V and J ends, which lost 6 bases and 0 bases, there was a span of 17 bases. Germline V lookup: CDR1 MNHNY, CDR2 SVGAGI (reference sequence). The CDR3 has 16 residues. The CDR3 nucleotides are TGTGCCAGCAGCCTACTTGGGGGGAGCCCTAACTATGGCTACACCTTC. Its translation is CASSLLGGSPNYGYTF.

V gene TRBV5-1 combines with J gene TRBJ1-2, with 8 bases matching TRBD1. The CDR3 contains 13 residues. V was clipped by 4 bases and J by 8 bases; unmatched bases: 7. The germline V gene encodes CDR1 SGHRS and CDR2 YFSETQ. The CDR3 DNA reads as TGCGCCAGCAGCAAAGGACAGGGAGGCGGCTACACCTTC. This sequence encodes CASSKGQGGGYTF.

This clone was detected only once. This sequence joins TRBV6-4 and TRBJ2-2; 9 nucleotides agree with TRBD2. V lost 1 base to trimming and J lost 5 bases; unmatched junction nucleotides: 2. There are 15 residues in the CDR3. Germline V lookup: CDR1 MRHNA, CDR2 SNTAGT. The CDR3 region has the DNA TGTGCCAGCAGTGACTACGCGGGGGGGACCGGGGAGCTGTTTTTT. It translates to CASSDYAGGTGELFF.

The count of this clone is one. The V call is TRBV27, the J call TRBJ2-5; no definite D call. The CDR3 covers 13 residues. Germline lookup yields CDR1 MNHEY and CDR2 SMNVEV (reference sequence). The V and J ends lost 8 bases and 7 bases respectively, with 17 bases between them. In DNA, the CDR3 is TGTGCCAGCCAAAGCTTGTCATTTGGGACCCAGTACTTC. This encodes CASQSLSFGTQYF.